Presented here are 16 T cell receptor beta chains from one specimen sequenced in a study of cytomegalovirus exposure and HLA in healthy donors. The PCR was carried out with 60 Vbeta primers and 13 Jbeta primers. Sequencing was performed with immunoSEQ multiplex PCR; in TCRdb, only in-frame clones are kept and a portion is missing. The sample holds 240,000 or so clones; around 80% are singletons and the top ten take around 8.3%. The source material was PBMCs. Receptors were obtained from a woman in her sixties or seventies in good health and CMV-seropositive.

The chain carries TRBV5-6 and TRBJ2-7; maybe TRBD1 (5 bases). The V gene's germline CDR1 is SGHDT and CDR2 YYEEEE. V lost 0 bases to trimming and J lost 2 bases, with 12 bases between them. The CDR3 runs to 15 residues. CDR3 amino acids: CASSLEAGIAYEQYF. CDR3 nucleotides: TGTGCCAGCAGCTTGGAAGCAGGGATCGCCTACGAGCAGTACTTC.

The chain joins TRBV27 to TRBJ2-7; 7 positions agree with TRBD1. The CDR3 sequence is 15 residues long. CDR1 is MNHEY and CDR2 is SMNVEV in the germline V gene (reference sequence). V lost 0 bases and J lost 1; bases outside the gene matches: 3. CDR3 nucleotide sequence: TGTGCCAGCAGTTTATCCGGGACAGTGTCCTACGAGCAGTACTTC. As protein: CASSLSGTVSYEQYF.

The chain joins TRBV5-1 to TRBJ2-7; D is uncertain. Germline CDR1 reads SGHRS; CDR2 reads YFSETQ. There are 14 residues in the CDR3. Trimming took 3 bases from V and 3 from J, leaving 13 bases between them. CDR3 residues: CASSSTAMSYEQYF. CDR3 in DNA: TGCGCCAGCAGCTCGACTGCTATGAGCTACGAGCAGTACTTC.

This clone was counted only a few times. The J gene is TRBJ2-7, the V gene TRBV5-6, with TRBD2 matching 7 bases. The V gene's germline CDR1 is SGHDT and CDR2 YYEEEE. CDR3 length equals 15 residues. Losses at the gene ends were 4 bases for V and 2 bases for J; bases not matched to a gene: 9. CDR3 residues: CASSPTGGSTYEQYF. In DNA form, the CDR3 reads TGTGCCAGCAGCCCCACGGGCGGGAGTACCTACGAGCAGTACTTC.

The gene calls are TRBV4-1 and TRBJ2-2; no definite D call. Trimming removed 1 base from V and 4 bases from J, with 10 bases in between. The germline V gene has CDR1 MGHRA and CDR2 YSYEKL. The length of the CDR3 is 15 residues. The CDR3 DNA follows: TGCGCCAGCAGCCAAGGGCTACTAATCACCGGGGAGCTGTTTTTT. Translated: CASSQGLLITGELFF.

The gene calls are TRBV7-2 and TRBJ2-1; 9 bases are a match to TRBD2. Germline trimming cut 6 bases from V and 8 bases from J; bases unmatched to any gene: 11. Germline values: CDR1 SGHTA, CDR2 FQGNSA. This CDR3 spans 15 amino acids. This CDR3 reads CASRLSAGGVYEQFF. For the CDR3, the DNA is TGTGCCAGCAGACTCTCGGCGGGAGGGGTATATGAGCAGTTCTTC.

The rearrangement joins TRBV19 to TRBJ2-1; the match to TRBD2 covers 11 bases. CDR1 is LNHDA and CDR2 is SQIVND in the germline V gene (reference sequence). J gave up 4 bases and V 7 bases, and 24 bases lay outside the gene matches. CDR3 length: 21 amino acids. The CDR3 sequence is CASTLKPGGTELAGEYNEQFF. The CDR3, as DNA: TGTGCCAGTACCCTAAAACCTGGAGGGACGGAACTAGCGGGAGAGTACAATGAGCAGTTCTTC.

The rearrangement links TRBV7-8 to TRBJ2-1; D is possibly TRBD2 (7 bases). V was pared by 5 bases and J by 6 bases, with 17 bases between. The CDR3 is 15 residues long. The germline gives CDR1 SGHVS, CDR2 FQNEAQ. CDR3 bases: TGTGCCAGCAGCAGCTGGGGGGGGGCTGGCAATGAGCAGTTCTTC. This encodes CASSSWGGAGNEQFF.

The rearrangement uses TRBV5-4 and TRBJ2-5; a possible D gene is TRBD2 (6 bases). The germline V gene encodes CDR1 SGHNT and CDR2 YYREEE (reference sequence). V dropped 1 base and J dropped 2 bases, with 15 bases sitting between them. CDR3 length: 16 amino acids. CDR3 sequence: CASSLSGLGLQETQYF. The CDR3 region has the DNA TGTGCCAGCAGCTTGAGTGGTTTAGGACTACAAGAGACCCAGTACTTC. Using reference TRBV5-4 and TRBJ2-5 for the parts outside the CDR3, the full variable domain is ETGVTQSPTHLIKTRGQQVTLRCSSQSGHNTVSWYQQALGQGPQFIFQYYREEENGRGNFPPRFSGLQFPNYSSELNVNALELDDSALYLCASSLSGLGLQETQYFGPGTRLLVL.

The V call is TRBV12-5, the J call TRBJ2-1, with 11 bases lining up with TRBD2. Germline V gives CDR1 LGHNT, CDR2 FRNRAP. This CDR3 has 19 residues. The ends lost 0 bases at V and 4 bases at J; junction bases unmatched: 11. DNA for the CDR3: TGTGCTAGTGGTTTGGTACGTGGTAGCGGGAGGGCCGGATACAATGAGCAGTTCTTC. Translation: CASGLVRGSGRAGYNEQFF.

CDR3 amino acids: CASSEGTALNYGYTF. The DNA of the CDR3 is TGTGCCAGCAGTGAAGGGACAGCCCTTAACTATGGCTACACCTTC. This chain uses TRBV6-1 with TRBJ1-2; D possibly corresponds to TRBD1 (6 bases). The ends were cut back, 1 base at V and 1 base at J, with 10 bases in the middle. Germline V gives CDR1 MNHNS, CDR2 SASEGT. This CDR3 has 15 amino acids.

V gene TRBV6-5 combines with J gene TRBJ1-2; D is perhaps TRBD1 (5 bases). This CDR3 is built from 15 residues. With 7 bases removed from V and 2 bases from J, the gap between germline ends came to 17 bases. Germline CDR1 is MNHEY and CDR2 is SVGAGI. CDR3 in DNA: TGTGCCAGCATCGGGACTCACCTTAGCAACTATGGCTACACCTTC. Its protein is CASIGTHLSNYGYTF.

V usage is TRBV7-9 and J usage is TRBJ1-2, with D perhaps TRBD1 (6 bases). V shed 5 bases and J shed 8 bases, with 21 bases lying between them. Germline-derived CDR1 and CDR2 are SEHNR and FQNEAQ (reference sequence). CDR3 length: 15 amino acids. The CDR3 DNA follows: TGTGCCAGCAGCATATTAAGTCCAGGGGCCGAGGGCTACACCTTC. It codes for CASSILSPGAEGYTF.

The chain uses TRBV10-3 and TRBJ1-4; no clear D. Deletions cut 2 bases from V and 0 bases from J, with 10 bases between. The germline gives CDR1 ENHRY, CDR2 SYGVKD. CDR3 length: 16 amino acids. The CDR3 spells CAISERQSATNEKLFF. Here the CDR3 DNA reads TGTGCCATCAGTGAGAGGCAGAGCGCAACTAATGAAAAACTGTTTTTT.

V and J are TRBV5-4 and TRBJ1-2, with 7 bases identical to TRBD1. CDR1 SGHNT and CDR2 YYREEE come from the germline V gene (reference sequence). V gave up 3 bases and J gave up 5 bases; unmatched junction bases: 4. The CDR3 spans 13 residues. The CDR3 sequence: CASSSTGTYGYTF. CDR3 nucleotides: TGTGCCAGCAGCTCGACAGGGACATATGGCTACACCTTC. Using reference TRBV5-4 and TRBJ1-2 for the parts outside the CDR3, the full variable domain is ETGVTQSPTHLIKTRGQQVTLRCSSQSGHNTVSWYQQALGQGPQFIFQYYREEENGRGNFPPRFSGLQFPNYSSELNVNALELDDSALYLCASSSTGTYGYTFGSGTRLTVV.

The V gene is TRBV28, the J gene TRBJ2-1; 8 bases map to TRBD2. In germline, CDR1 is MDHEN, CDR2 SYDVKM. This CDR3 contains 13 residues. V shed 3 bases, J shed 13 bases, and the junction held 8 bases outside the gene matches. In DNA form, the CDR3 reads TGTGCCAGCAGTTTGTCGGGGGCGGGGGGTCAGTTCTTC. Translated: CASSLSGAGGQFF.